A single sample gave rise to the 10 T cell receptor beta chains below, sequenced in a study of identical twins. TCRdb reanalysed the 5' RACE reads using MiXCR and keeps one entry per CDR3 protein. The sample lists roughly 720,000 distinct CDR3 sequences, roughly 20% seen once, with about an eighth in the top ten. The sample also formed part of further work on T cells expressing NK-cell markers.

Sequencing was carried out using PBMCs. Receptors originate from a woman between 18 and 29 years old in good health.

This clonotype was recorded many times. This chain links TRBV6-1 with TRBJ2-5, with 10 bases fitting TRBD1. The CDR3 totals 15 residues. J lost 2 bases, V lost 5 bases, and 5 bases had no gene match. Germline V lookup: CDR1 MNHNS, CDR2 SASEGT. CDR3 nucleotides: TGTGCCAGCAGTCGACGGACAGGGGGGCAAGAGACCCAGTACTTC. This gives the protein CASSRRTGGQETQYF.

This chain links TRBV6-1 with TRBJ1-5; D gene ambiguous. Trimming shortened V by 5 bases and J by 3 bases, and 14 bases separated the two germline ends. CDR1 and CDR2 (germline): MNHNS, SASEGT. The CDR3 consists of 15 residues. Here the CDR3 DNA reads TGTGCCAGCAGTCCGACCTTGGGGTCCAATCAGCCCCAGCATTTT. Amino acid sequence: CASSPTLGSNQPQHF.

This clonotype was detected only a few times. CDR3 in amino acids: CASSLDLSGTDTQYF. In DNA form, the CDR3 reads TGTGCCAGCAGTTTAGATCTTTCGGGCACAGATACGCAGTATTTT. The genes are TRBV27 and TRBJ2-3; no clear D. The germline CDR1 and CDR2 sequences are MNHEY and SMNVEV (reference sequence). V was shortened by 2 bases and J by 1 base, with 10 bases between the two germline ends. CDR3 length equals 15 residues.

The chain couples TRBV2 to TRBJ2-2, with 7 nucleotides matching TRBD2. Germline CDR1 is SNHLY and CDR2 is FYNNEI. The CDR3 loop spans 15 amino acids. Trimming cost V 6 bases and J 4 bases; bases outside gene matches: 8. The CDR3 nucleotides are TGTGCCAGCAGATCGACTAGCCAATCCACCGGGGAGCTGTTTTTT. Its translation is CASRSTSQSTGELFF.

V is TRBV27 and J is TRBJ2-7, with 10 bases aligning to TRBD2. V lost 2 bases and J lost 2; bases outside the gene matches: 12. This CDR3 region has 18 residues. From germline, CDR1 is MNHEY and CDR2 SMNVEV (reference sequence). CDR3 DNA sequence: TGTGCCAGCAGTTTAATTAGTAGCGGGGGGCCGGGACCCTACGAGCAGTACTTC. As protein: CASSLISSGGPGPYEQYF.

This chain uses TRBV3-1 with TRBJ2-5; D call uncertain. The ends were cut back, 6 bases at V and 2 bases at J, with 13 bases in the middle. The CDR3 has 14 residues. The germline gives CDR1 LGHDT, CDR2 YNNKEL (reference sequence). CDR3 bases: TGTGCCAGCAGGGACGTTGTGGGACAAGAGACCCAGTACTTC. Its translation is CASRDVVGQETQYF.

The genes are TRBV20-1 and TRBJ1-5, with no clear D. This CDR3 is built from 15 residues. Germline-derived CDR1 and CDR2 are DFQATT and SNEGSKA (reference sequence). Trimming took 5 bases from V and 4 from J, leaving 18 bases between them. The CDR3 DNA reads as TGCAGTGCTCTCCAAGGCGGACGGAAAAATCAGCCCCAGCATTTT. This sequence encodes CSALQGGRKNQPQHF.

This clonotype was detected only a few times. J is TRBJ2-1 and V is TRBV5-1, with D possibly matching TRBD1 (5 bases). V was cut by 4 bases and J by 2 bases, with 19 bases left in between. This CDR3 contains 17 residues. Germline CDR1 reads SGHRS; CDR2 reads YFSETQ. CDR3: CASSQRRQGSTYNEQFF. The CDR3, as DNA: TGCGCCAGCAGCCAACGTCGGCAGGGAAGCACCTACAATGAGCAGTTCTTC.

This clonotype has more than one count but fewer than ten. V gene TRBV29-1 combines with J gene TRBJ2-1, with TRBD1 identical over 11 bases. This CDR3 region has 16 residues. Germline V gene sequence: CDR1 SQVTM, CDR2 ANQGSEA. V lost 2 bases and J lost 7; bases outside the gene matches: 10. In DNA, the CDR3 is TGCAGCGTTGAACATGGATATGGGACAGGGGGAAATGAGCAGTTCTTC. This translates into CSVEHGYGTGGNEQFF.

This clonotype was seen ten or more times. The V and J genes are TRBV29-1 and TRBJ1-2; no reliable D call. The CDR3 extends over 11 amino acids. V was pared by 7 bases and J by 3 bases, with 9 bases between. Per the germline V gene, CDR1 is SQVTM and CDR2 is ANQGSEA. The CDR3 reads CSGGGDYGYTF. Here the CDR3 DNA reads TGCAGCGGTGGTGGGGACTATGGCTACACCTTC.